This TCR beta chain emerged from a study of T cell repertoires in cytomegalovirus infection. This clonotype has ten or more counts. TCRdb passed the reads through MiXCR, listing each CDR3 protein once. This sample has a few hundred thousand distinct CDR3 sequences; 12% to 15% occur once, and the top ten carry 8.5% to 10%. The TCR originated in a human donor in good health (CMV status not recorded). Some clones in this sample may be carry-over from other donors' samples. Sequenced sample: PBMCs.

The CDR3 coding sequence is TGTGCCAGCAGTTTATTTGTGGGGGCTGTAGCCAAAAACATTCAGTACTTC. The encoded protein is CASSLFVGAVAKNIQYF. This chain joins TRBV12-3 or TRBV12-4 and TRBJ2-4; maybe TRBD1 (6 bases). This CDR3 is 17 amino acids long. Trimming stripped 2 bases from V and 0 bases from J, with 14 bases between.